This T cell receptor beta chain derives from a study of cytomegalovirus exposure and HLA in healthy donors. For the study at large: Among the approximately 400 genotyped donors, approximately 80% were placed in the Caucasian-associated ancestry cluster. Study-wide results and caveats: Diagnosis of cytomegalovirus status made by the classifier reportedly showed high specificity and sensitivity.

On this clone itself: What it recognizes is unknown.

Trimming left V 1 base short and J 1 base short, with 7 bases between. The CDR3 extends over 14 amino acids. Germline V gene lookup returns CDR1 MDHEN and CDR2 SYDVKM. PCR amplification relied on 60 Vbeta primers (plus 13 Jbeta primers). Per the original methods: A later analysis tallied about 80 million unique TCR beta chains, around 11 million of them shared. Produced via immunoSEQ multiplex PCR; TCRdb's table is partial and in-frame only. V and J calls and clone size are given by that table; D and trimming were obtained from the DNA. The table records 100,000 to 150,000 clones, 60% to 85% of them present only once.

The rearrangement uses TRBV28 and TRBJ1-1, with D tentatively TRBD1 (5 bases). Material for sequencing was PBMCs. The source of this sequence is a man under 40 in good health and CMV-seronegative. This chain's CDR3 is CASSLYDRNTEAFF. The CDR3 bases are TGTGCCAGCAGTTTATACGACAGGAACACTGAAGCTTTCTTT.